Each of the 31 T cell receptor beta chains below was sequenced from the same sample in a study of blood T cell repertoires in COVID-19. TCRdb's copy holds only in-frame clones and misses some; the assay was immunoSEQ multiplex PCR. Of about 93,000 clones listed, about 80% are singletons. Sequenced sample: peripheral blood. The receptors here all came from a human donor in a cohort sampled during active COVID-19.

This clone was observed a handful of times. J is TRBJ2-7 and V is TRBV5-5; 12 bases agree with TRBD1. V lost 0 bases and J lost 7; bases outside the gene matches: 5. The germline gives CDR1 SGHKS, CDR2 YYEKEE (reference sequence). The CDR3 is 15 amino acids. The CDR3 nucleotides are TGTGCCAGCAGCTTGGCCGGGACAGGGGGCTGGGAGCAGTACTTC. Translated, it gives CASSLAGTGGWEQYF.

The chain recombines TRBV6-5 with TRBJ1-6, with D uncertain. The CDR3 is 13 amino acids. V was clipped by 7 bases and J by 10 bases, with 14 bases between them. Germline CDR1 reads MNHEY; CDR2 reads SVGAGI. CDR3 nucleotide sequence: TGTGCCAGCACGCGGGAGCTCCCGTCACCCCTCCACTTT. This gives the protein CASTRELPSPLHF.

This chain joins TRBV21-1 and TRBJ1-5; TRBD1 was called by the table and not checked on the DNA. TRBV21-1 is labeled a pseudogene. The CDR3 runs to 16 residues. The CDR3 DNA reads TGTGCCAGCAGCAGTGGTGGACAGGGGGCGCGTCAGCCCCAGCATTTT. Translation: CASSSGGQGARQPQHF.

The J gene is TRBJ1-1, the V gene TRBV28; 9 bases match TRBD1. Germline loops: CDR1 MDHEN, CDR2 SYDVKM. V lost 6 bases, J lost 3 bases, and 8 bases stayed unmatched. The CDR3 has 15 amino acids. CDR3 nucleotides: TGTGCCAGCAGCACAGAACAGGGGGCGGACACTGAAGCTTTCTTT. Translation gives CASSTEQGADTEAFF. Based on the CDR3 plus reference TRBV28 and TRBJ1-1, the full variable domain is DVKVTQSSRYLVKRTGEKVFLECVQDMDHENMFWYRQDPGLGLRLIYFSYDVKMKEKGDIPEGYSVSREKKERFSLILESASTNQTSMYLCASSTEQGADTEAFFGQGTRLTVV.

The chain links TRBV5-1 to TRBJ2-5, with D possibly TRBD1 on 6 matching bases. This CDR3 region has 15 residues. Germline V gene lookup returns CDR1 SGHRS and CDR2 YFSETQ. V was shortened by 4 bases and J by 5 bases, with 18 bases between the two germline ends. The CDR3 loop reads CASSIGTPGGETQYF. The CDR3 nucleotides are TGCGCCAGCAGCATAGGGACACCCGGCGGGGAGACCCAGTACTTC. Full variable domain (remainder filled in from reference TRBV5-1 and TRBJ2-5): KAGVTQTPRYLIKTRGQQVTLSCSPISGHRSVSWYQQTPGQGLQFLFEYFSETQRNKGNFPGRFSGRQFSNSRSEMNVSTLELGDSALYLCASSIGTPGGETQYFGPGTRLLVL.

The rearrangement links TRBV3-1 (or the pseudogene TRBV3-2) to TRBJ1-6, with 8 bases that match TRBD1. Germline lookup yields CDR1 LGHDT and CDR2 YNNKEL (reference sequence). After removal of 4 bases from V and 7 bases from J, the junction contained 9 bases not matched to a gene. This CDR3 contains 16 residues. As DNA, the CDR3 is TGTGCCAGCAGCCCCAACGGACAGGGAAAGAATTCACCCCTCCACTTT. This gives the protein CASSPNGQGKNSPLHF.

The chain joins TRBV28 to TRBJ2-7; the D gene is possibly TRBD1 (6 bases). This CDR3 is 15 amino acids long. The germline CDR1 and CDR2 sequences are MDHEN and SYDVKM. V was cut by 4 bases and J by 0 bases, with 13 bases left in between. CDR3 region: CASSYGQLSSYEQYF. For the CDR3, the DNA is TGTGCCAGCAGTTATGGACAGCTAAGCTCCTACGAGCAGTACTTC.

The V and J genes are TRBV6-1 and TRBJ1-2, with D perhaps TRBD1 (6 bases). The germline V gene encodes CDR1 MNHNS and CDR2 SASEGT. There are 14 residues in the CDR3. The V gene lost 3 bases and the J gene lost 2 bases, with 10 bases spanning the gap. Here the CDR3 DNA reads TGTGCCAGCAGTGAGCTAACAGGGAACTATGGCTACACCTTC. Translated, it gives CASSELTGNYGYTF.

This clone has at least ten counts. The rearrangement uses TRBV28 and TRBJ1-1; D is uncertain. The V end lost 3 bases, the J end lost 8 bases, and 22 bases lay between the germline ends. The germline gives CDR1 MDHEN, CDR2 SYDVKM. There are 16 residues in the CDR3. The CDR3 DNA reads as TGTGCCAGCAGTTTCCCGTTTAAGCTCCGGTTTACCGAAGCTTTCTTT. Protein sequence: CASSFPFKLRFTEAFF. Drawing the rest from reference TRBV28 and TRBJ1-1, the complete variable domain is DVKVTQSSRYLVKRTGEKVFLECVQDMDHENMFWYRQDPGLGLRLIYFSYDVKMKEKGDIPEGYSVSREKKERFSLILESASTNQTSMYLCASSFPFKLRFTEAFFGQGTRLTVV.

This chain uses TRBV7-2 with TRBJ2-1; possible D gene TRBD2, 6 bases. The CDR3 extends over 15 amino acids. The germline CDR1 and CDR2 sequences are SGHTA and FQGNSA. Trimming removed 5 bases at V and 7 bases at J, with 18 bases between. CDR3 region: CASSLGVAERNEQFF. In DNA, the CDR3 is TGTGCCAGCAGCCTAGGTGTAGCGGAGAGGAATGAGCAGTTCTTC. The variable domain in full, completed from reference TRBV7-2 and TRBJ2-1, reads GAGVSQSPSNKVTEKGKDVELRCDPISGHTALYWYRQSLGQGLEFLIYFQGNSAPDKSGLPSDRFSAERTGGSVSTLTIQRTQQEDSAVYLCASSLGVAERNEQFFGPGTRLTVL.

J is TRBJ1-1 and V is TRBV7-8; possible D gene TRBD1, 5 bases. Germline V gives CDR1 SGHVS, CDR2 FQNEAQ. There are 17 residues in the CDR3. V lost 7 bases to trimming and J lost 0 bases, with 21 bases between them. The CDR3 here is CASIPTGGWGVNTEAFF. CDR3 nucleotide sequence: TGTGCCAGCATCCCCACCGGGGGATGGGGGGTGAACACTGAAGCTTTCTTT.

The J gene is TRBJ2-5, the V gene TRBV18, with a tentative D call TRBD2 (6 bases). Per the germline V gene, CDR1 is KGHSH and CDR2 is LQKENI. The ends were cut back, 3 bases at V and 3 bases at J, with 11 bases in the middle. This CDR3 has 14 amino acids. In DNA form, the CDR3 reads TGTGCCAGCTCACCGGGAGGCGGGGAAGAGACCCAGTACTTC. This gives the protein CASSPGGGEETQYF.

The chain recombines TRBV9 with TRBJ1-4; tentatively, D is TRBD1 (5 bases). CDR1 is SGDLS and CDR2 is YYNGEE in the germline V gene. Trimming removed 6 bases at V and 3 bases at J, with 15 bases between. CDR3 size: 15 residues. CDR3 coding DNA: TGTGCCAGCACCCCTCGGGGGGGGGCTAATGAAAAACTGTTTTTT. It codes for CASTPRGGANEKLFF.

The chain joins TRBV7-8 to TRBJ2-7; 13 nucleotides align to TRBD2. Trimming cost V 5 bases and J 1 base; bases outside gene matches: 5. The CDR3 length is 16 residues. CDR1 and CDR2 (germline): SGHVS, FQNEAQ. The CDR3 protein is CASSLGLAGVSYEQYF. The CDR3 nucleotides read TGTGCCAGCAGCCTAGGACTAGCGGGGGTTTCCTACGAGCAGTACTTC.

The chain combines TRBV19 with TRBJ1-5, with a tentative D call TRBD1 (5 bases). The CDR3 is made up of 14 amino acids. Germline CDR1 and CDR2: LNHDA and SQIVND (reference sequence). V lost 3 bases and J lost 6, with 12 bases in between. The CDR3 region is CASSMQGWAQPQHF. Written as DNA, the CDR3 is TGTGCCAGTAGTATGCAGGGATGGGCTCAGCCCCAGCATTTT.

The V gene is TRBV5-1, the J gene TRBJ2-7, with 9 bases matching TRBD1. Germline trimming cut 6 bases from V and 0 bases from J; bases unmatched to any gene: 7. CDR1 is SGHRS and CDR2 is YFSETQ in the germline V gene. This CDR3 is 15 amino acids long. CDR3 bases: TGCGCCAGCAAACAAGGGACAGGGAACTCCTACGAGCAGTACTTC. Encoded protein: CASKQGTGNSYEQYF. The complete variable domain, with remaining parts taken from reference TRBV5-1 and TRBJ2-7, reads KAGVTQTPRYLIKTRGQQVTLSCSPISGHRSVSWYQQTPGQGLQFLFEYFSETQRNKGNFPGRFSGRQFSNSRSEMNVSTLELGDSALYLCASKQGTGNSYEQYFGPGTRLTVT.

This chain joins TRBV6-5 and TRBJ1-2, with TRBD1 identical over 7 bases. Germline V gene sequence: CDR1 MNHEY, CDR2 SVGAGI. Trimming removed 8 bases from V and 5 bases from J; junction bases left unmatched: 14. The CDR3 is 15 amino acids. The CDR3 spells CASSEGAGRAYGYTF. Written as DNA, the CDR3 is TGTGCCAGCTCAGAGGGGGCGGGACGGGCATATGGCTACACCTTC.

The chain has TRBV13 and TRBJ1-6, with D possibly being TRBD1 (5 bases). This CDR3 spans 17 amino acids. The germline gives CDR1 PRHDT, CDR2 FYEKMQ (reference sequence). V was shortened by 5 bases and J by 9 bases, with 23 bases between the two germline ends. Here the CDR3 DNA reads TGTGCCAGCAGCCGGGCTTCAAGGGGAGGGCTGAGTTCACCCCTCCACTTT. Translated: CASSRASRGGLSSPLHF. Together with reference TRBV13 and TRBJ1-6, the CDR3 gives the full variable domain: AAGVIQSPRHLIKEKRETATLKCYPIPRHDTVYWYQQGPGQDPQFLISFYEKMQSDKGSIPDRFSAQQFSDYHSELNMSSLELGDSALYFCASSRASRGGLSSPLHFGNGTRLTVT.

In its sample, this clone was seen once. This rearrangement joins TRBV15 to TRBJ1-6; 7 positions agree with TRBD1. Germline V gene lookup returns CDR1 LNHNV and CDR2 YYDKDF (reference sequence). This CDR3 spans 16 amino acids. After removal of 1 base from V and 9 bases from J, the junction contained 9 bases not matched to a gene. Written as DNA, the CDR3 is TGTGCCACCAGCAGAGCCAGGGGGTCCAGAGGTTCACCCCTCCACTTT. The encoded protein is CATSRARGSRGSPLHF. The full variable domain, its missing parts supplied by reference TRBV15 and TRBJ1-6, is DAMVIQNPRYQVTQFGKPVTLSCSQTLNHNVMYWYQQKSSQAPKLLFHYYDKDFNNEADTPDNFQSRRPNTSFCFLDIRSPGLGDTAMYLCATSRARGSRGSPLHFGNGTRLTVT.

The J gene is TRBJ2-3, the V gene TRBV4-1; D is perhaps TRBD2 (5 bases). The ends were cut back, 3 bases at V and 1 base at J, with 17 bases in the middle. The germline CDR1 and CDR2 sequences are MGHRA and YSYEKL. The CDR3 is 17 amino acids. In nucleotides, the CDR3 is TGCGCCAGCAGCCATAAGGAGCTGGGAGTCGGCACAGATACGCAGTATTTT. Its protein product is CASSHKELGVGTDTQYF.

This clone showed up just once. The J gene is TRBJ1-1, the V gene TRBV6-4, with 8 bases that match TRBD1. The V gene's germline CDR1 is MRHNA and CDR2 SNTAGT. Losses at the gene ends were 6 bases for V and 5 bases for J; bases not matched to a gene: 8. This CDR3 comprises 14 residues. In DNA form, the CDR3 reads TGTGCCAGCAGGGCGGACAGGGCTAATACTGAAGCTTTCTTT. Protein: CASRADRANTEAFF.

This chain links TRBV18 with TRBJ2-1; 7 nucleotides line up with TRBD1. The CDR3 is 15 amino acids. Germline lookup yields CDR1 KGHSH and CDR2 LQKENI. V was pared by 2 bases and J by 9 bases, with 10 bases of the junction left unmatched. CDR3 sequence: CASSPSLGRQGEQFF. CDR3 sequence (DNA): TGTGCCAGCTCACCATCATTAGGAAGACAGGGTGAGCAGTTCTTC. Looking up the rest from reference TRBV18 and TRBJ2-1 gives the full variable domain: NAGVMQNPRHLVRRRGQEARLRCSPMKGHSHVYWYRQLPEEGLKFMVYLQKENIIDESGMPKERFSAEFPKEGPSILRIQQVVRGDSAAYFCASSPSLGRQGEQFFGPGTRLTVL.

The CDR3 sequence: CASTHTPRAPGGSPLHF. The CDR3 coding sequence is TGTGCCAGCACTCATACTCCCAGAGCACCCGGGGGTTCACCCCTCCACTTT. The chain recombines TRBV25-1 with TRBJ1-6; a weak D match, TRBD1 (5 bases). This CDR3 is 17 amino acids long. Trimming shortened V by 7 bases and J by 9 bases, and 25 bases separated the two germline ends. Germline CDR1 and CDR2: MGHDK and SYGVNS.

The genes are TRBV2 and TRBJ2-5; 8 bases align to TRBD2. The CDR3 loop spans 14 amino acids. The germline V gene encodes CDR1 SNHLY and CDR2 FYNNEI. V lost 7 bases to trimming and J lost 5 bases; unmatched junction nucleotides: 9. The CDR3 sequence: CASNRAGARETQYF. CDR3 bases: TGTGCCAGCAATCGAGCGGGGGCTCGCGAGACCCAGTACTTC.

The V and J genes are TRBV6-5 and TRBJ1-5, with 9 bases identical to TRBD1. This CDR3 contains 15 residues. J lost 5 bases, V lost 6 bases, and 8 bases had no gene match. Germline assignment: CDR1 MNHEY and CDR2 SVGAGI. The CDR3 nucleotides are TGTGCCAGCAGATTAAACAGGGGGCCGGATCAGCCCCAGCATTTT. It yields the protein CASRLNRGPDQPQHF.

This clone was found once. The chain links TRBV5-6 to TRBJ2-3, with D perhaps matching TRBD1 (6 bases). CDR1 and CDR2 from the germline V gene are SGHDT and YYEEEE. Trimming removed 6 bases from V and 3 bases from J, with 20 bases in between. This CDR3 is built from 16 residues. CDR3 coding DNA: TGTGCCAGCACCACCTATTCAGGGGCGAGTACAGATACGCAGTATTTT. This translates into CASTTYSGASTDTQYF.

The chain carries TRBV3-1 (or the pseudogene TRBV3-2) and TRBJ2-7; D might be TRBD2 (5 bases). Per germline, CDR1 LGHDT and CDR2 YNNKEL (reference sequence). V was clipped by 6 bases and J by 3 bases, with 12 bases between them. This CDR3 contains 13 residues. CDR3 residues: CASSPGNHYEQYF. CDR3 DNA sequence: TGTGCCAGCAGTCCCGGGAACCACTACGAGCAGTACTTC.

V gene TRBV27 combines with J gene TRBJ1-2; 9 nucleotides agree with TRBD1. The CDR3 is 14 residues long. The J segment lost 4 bases and the V segment lost 5 bases, leaving 5 bases of the junction unmatched. Germline CDR1 and CDR2: MNHEY and SMNVEV (reference sequence). This CDR3 is CASSGTGIGYGYTF. The CDR3 DNA sequence: TGTGCCAGCAGTGGGACAGGGATAGGCTATGGCTACACCTTC.

V gene TRBV5-1 combines with J gene TRBJ2-7; 8 nucleotides agree with TRBD1. The CDR3 totals 15 residues. The junction had 12 bases not matched to a gene; V was cut back by 4 bases and J by 6 bases. Germline V CDR1 and CDR2: SGHRS, YFSETQ. The CDR3 protein is CASSGTGTGVSEQYF. DNA for the CDR3: TGCGCCAGCAGCGGGACCGGGACAGGCGTATCCGAGCAGTACTTC.

The CDR3 bases are TGTGCCAGCAGCTCCCACAGGGTTCAGACTGAAGCTTTCTTT. Protein sequence: CASSSHRVQTEAFF. The J gene is TRBJ1-1, the V gene TRBV7-2, with a possible D match to TRBD1 (6 bases). Germline CDR1 SGHTA, CDR2 FQGNSA. Between the trimmed V and J ends, which lost 4 bases and 5 bases, there was a span of 14 bases. This CDR3 spans 14 amino acids.

The rearrangement joins TRBV18 to TRBJ1-2; TRBD1 might be the D (6 bases). This CDR3 spans 15 amino acids. Between the trimmed V and J ends, which lost 5 bases and 4 bases, there was a span of 17 bases. Germline CDR1 and CDR2: KGHSH and LQKENI. Here the CDR3 DNA reads TGTGCCAGCTCATCGACAGGAAATACTCTCTATGGCTACACCTTC. Encoded protein: CASSSTGNTLYGYTF.